These 19 T cell receptor beta chains were all obtained from the same sample, sequenced in a study of shared clonotypes between healthy human individuals. The method was immunoSEQ multiplex PCR; TCRdb's version includes in-frame clones alone and lacks a portion of them. The sample lists approximately 500,000 clones, more than 75% occurring once. Sequencing was performed on PBMCs. The source is a woman in her thirties or forties in good health. Some clones in this sample may be carry-over from other donors' samples.

This clone was seen a single time. The chain joins TRBV30 to TRBJ1-4; D gene unclear. The germline gives CDR1 GTSNPN, CDR2 SVGIG (reference sequence). Trimming removed 0 bases from V and 7 bases from J, with 12 bases in between. This CDR3 is built from 14 residues. The DNA for the CDR3 is TGTGCCTGGAGTGTGGCCCGAGGGCTTGAAAAACTGTTTTTT. Translating it yields CAWSVARGLEKLFF.

The chain joins TRBV7-2 to TRBJ2-1, with TRBD1 as a possible D gene (5 bases). V was cut by 1 base and J by 4 bases, with 17 bases left in between. CDR3 length equals 17 residues. Germline V gene data show CDR1 as SGHTA and CDR2 as FQGNSA. The CDR3 nucleotides read TGTGCCAGCAGCTTAGAGGGTTCAGGGATAGATTACAATGAGCAGTTCTTC. This encodes CASSLEGSGIDYNEQFF.

The chain joins TRBV19 to TRBJ1-4, with 9 bases identical to TRBD1. Germline V gene data show CDR1 as LNHDA and CDR2 as SQIVND (reference sequence). The junction had 13 bases not matched to a gene; V was cut back by 11 bases and J by 0 bases. This CDR3 comprises 17 residues. The CDR3 DNA reads as TGTGCCTCAAACAGGGGGCGCGAAGAGACAACTAATGAAAAACTGTTTTTT. Translation: CASNRGREETTNEKLFF. Full variable domain (missing parts from reference TRBV19 and TRBJ1-4): DGGITQSPKYLFRKEGQNVTLSCEQNLNHDAMYWYRQDPGQGLRLIYYSQIVNDFQKGDIAEGYSVSREKKESFPLTVTSAQKNPTAFYLCASNRGREETTNEKLFFGSGTQLSVL.

J is TRBJ2-5 and V is TRBV5-1, with D perhaps matching TRBD2 (7 bases). Between the trimmed V and J ends, which lost 7 bases and 4 bases, there was a span of 17 bases. This CDR3 is built from 14 residues. CDR1 and CDR2 from the germline V gene are SGHRS and YFSETQ. The CDR3 DNA sequence: TGCGCCAGCTCAGGGCGGGGGCGAACAGAGACCCAGTACTTC. Protein product: CASSGRGRTETQYF.

The chain has TRBV9 and TRBJ2-3; D is uncertain. The CDR3 loop spans 13 amino acids. Germline loops: CDR1 SGDLS, CDR2 YYNGEE. V dropped 5 bases and J dropped 2 bases, with 9 bases sitting between them. The CDR3 is CASRAGVTDTQYF. The CDR3 DNA follows: TGTGCCAGCAGGGCCGGAGTCACAGATACGCAGTATTTT.

The rearrangement links TRBV19 to TRBJ2-2; TRBD1 matches 8 bases. The CDR3 contains 15 residues. J gave up 2 bases and V 10 bases, and 9 bases lay outside the gene matches. In germline, CDR1 is LNHDA, CDR2 SQIVND (reference sequence). The CDR3 DNA sequence: TGTGCCACCCGGGCGGGGACAGGTAACACCGGGGAGCTGTTTTTT. Translating it yields CATRAGTGNTGELFF. Supplemented by reference TRBV19 and TRBJ2-2, the full variable domain reads DGGITQSPKYLFRKEGQNVTLSCEQNLNHDAMYWYRQDPGQGLRLIYYSQIVNDFQKGDIAEGYSVSREKKESFPLTVTSAQKNPTAFYLCATRAGTGNTGELFFGEGSRLTVL.

V is TRBV6-5 and J is TRBJ2-7, with TRBD1 matching over 7 bases. This CDR3 comprises 13 residues. Germline V gene lookup returns CDR1 MNHEY and CDR2 SVGAGI. The trim removed 6 bases at V and 6 bases at J, leaving 8 bases unmatched. The CDR3 DNA reads TGTGCCAGCAGCCCCTTTTCAGGGGGCGAGCAGTACTTC. It codes for CASSPFSGGEQYF.

This clone appeared once. V gene TRBV10-3 combines with J gene TRBJ2-7, with a possible D match to TRBD1 (5 bases). Trimming removed 0 bases from V and 3 bases from J, with 12 bases in between. CDR1 is ENHRY, CDR2 SYGVKD, per germline. This CDR3 is 15 amino acids long. The CDR3 sequence: CAISESGAFDYEQYF. CDR3 nucleotide sequence: TGTGCCATCAGTGAGTCTGGGGCATTTGACTACGAGCAGTACTTC.

The rearrangement uses TRBV5-5 and TRBJ2-1, with 11 bases matching TRBD2. V shed 4 bases and J 6 bases; nucleotides not matched to a gene: 6. Germline-derived CDR1 and CDR2 are SGHKS and YYEKEE (reference sequence). The CDR3 sequence is 15 residues long. CDR3 protein: CASSLLAGGPNEQFF. The CDR3 region has the DNA TGTGCCAGCAGCCTGCTAGCGGGAGGTCCCAATGAGCAGTTCTTC. The complete variable domain, with remaining parts taken from reference TRBV5-5 and TRBJ2-1, reads DAGVTQSPTHLIKTRGQQVTLRCSPISGHKSVSWYQQVLGQGPQFIFQYYEKEERGRGNFPDRFSARQFPNYSSELNVNALLLGDSALYLCASSLLAGGPNEQFFGPGTRLTVL.

As for this clone: A much larger clone is a single base away; this may be a read error. J is TRBJ2-2 and V is TRBV28; D perhaps matches TRBD2 (6 bases). This CDR3 comprises 14 residues. The germline gives CDR1 MDHEN, CDR2 SYDVKM. CDR3 DNA: TGTGCCAGCAGGGACTCCAGGAACACCGGGGGGCTGTTTTTT. Its translation is CASRDSRNTGGLFF.

V is TRBV4-2 and J is TRBJ2-1; no reliable D call. Trimming cost V 3 bases and J 5 bases, with 14 bases left between them. Germline CDR1 LGHNA, CDR2 YNFKEQ. The CDR3 has 15 amino acids. The CDR3, as DNA: TGTGCCAGCAGCCAGTCTAGGGCCCTAAACAATGAGCAGTTCTTC. Encoded protein: CASSQSRALNNEQFF.

The V and J genes are TRBV11-1 and TRBJ2-5; D uncertain. CDR1 and CDR2 (germline): SGHAT, FQDESV (reference sequence). The V and J ends lost 5 bases and 2 bases respectively, with 15 bases between them. The CDR3 is made up of 15 amino acids. CDR3 in amino acids: CASSPLGGGQETQYF. CDR3 nucleotides: TGTGCCAGCAGCCCACTCGGCGGTGGGCAAGAGACCCAGTACTTC.

J is TRBJ2-1 and V is TRBV9; possibly TRBD1 for D (6 bases). Between the trimmed V and J ends, which lost 0 bases and 6 bases, there was a span of 13 bases. The CDR3 extends over 15 amino acids. The germline V gene encodes CDR1 SGDLS and CDR2 YYNGEE. The DNA for the CDR3 is TGTGCCAGCAGCGTAGGGACAGCAACCTCCAATGAGCAGTTCTTC. Amino acid sequence: CASSVGTATSNEQFF.

V is TRBV7-8 and J is TRBJ2-7; D is uncertain. V was trimmed by 5 bases and J by 7 bases, leaving 24 bases between them. Germline CDR1 is SGHVS and CDR2 is FQNEAQ. The CDR3 has 16 residues. This chain's CDR3 is CASSPWPLKENVEQYF. The DNA for the CDR3 is TGTGCCAGCAGCCCCTGGCCCCTTAAGGAGAATGTAGAGCAGTACTTC.

The rearrangement uses TRBV5-4 and TRBJ1-1; the D is unclear. V was cut by 4 bases and J by 0 bases, with 13 bases left in between. The CDR3 has 15 residues. Looked up from germline, CDR1 is SGHNT and CDR2 is YYREEE (reference sequence). For the CDR3, the DNA is TGTGCCAGCAGCCCTGGATGGCAGATGAACACTGAAGCTTTCTTT. Protein sequence: CASSPGWQMNTEAFF. The whole variable domain, filled in from reference TRBV5-4 and TRBJ1-1, reads ETGVTQSPTHLIKTRGQQVTLRCSSQSGHNTVSWYQQALGQGPQFIFQYYREEENGRGNFPPRFSGLQFPNYSSELNVNALELDDSALYLCASSPGWQMNTEAFFGQGTRLTVV.

The V gene is TRBV5-1, the J gene TRBJ1-1; D is ambiguous. CDR1 and CDR2 from the germline V gene are SGHRS and YFSETQ. CDR3 length: 15 amino acids. Trimming removed 1 base from V and 0 bases from J, with 10 bases in between. The CDR3 region is CASSLTETVNTEAFF. The CDR3 bases are TGCGCCAGCAGCTTGACGGAGACGGTGAACACTGAAGCTTTCTTT.

V usage is TRBV11-1 and J usage is TRBJ2-2; D gene ambiguous. The length of the CDR3 is 14 residues. In germline, CDR1 is SGHAT, CDR2 FQDESV (reference sequence). V shed 5 bases and J shed 0 bases, with 7 bases lying between them. The chain's CDR3 is CASSPITNTGELFF. The CDR3 region has the DNA TGTGCCAGCAGCCCTATCACGAACACCGGGGAGCTGTTTTTT.

This clone was observed once. The J gene is TRBJ1-5, the V gene TRBV30; no clear D gene. The germline V gene has CDR1 GTSNPN and CDR2 SVGIG (reference sequence). Trimming left V 1 base short and J 8 bases short, with 12 bases between. The CDR3 is 13 amino acids. The CDR3 region has the DNA TGTGCCTGGAGTGGGGGAATCGAGAAGCCCCAGCATTTT. Its translation: CAWSGGIEKPQHF.

V usage is TRBV28 and J usage is TRBJ2-5; 8 bases agree with TRBD2. Germline values: CDR1 MDHEN, CDR2 SYDVKM. The CDR3 is made up of 14 amino acids. J lost 5 bases, V lost 8 bases, and 10 bases had no gene match. CDR3 protein: CASRLAGGAETQYF. In nucleotides, the CDR3 is TGTGCCAGCCGTCTGGCGGGGGGAGCGGAGACCCAGTACTTC.